This TCR beta chain is drawn from a study of blood T cells in healthy people across ages. With 0 bases removed from V and 7 bases from J, the gap between germline ends came to 14 bases. Germline lookup yields CDR1 SGHNT and CDR2 YYREEE (reference sequence). The CDR3 sequence is 15 residues long. The second PCR ran about 6 to 12 cycles with a sample-barcoded 5' primer and J-beta primers. From the 5' RACE reads, TCRdb called clonotypes with MiXCR, one entry per CDR3 protein. The data show approximately 810,000 distinct CDR3 sequences, about 28% seen once. The V gene is TRBV5-4, the J gene TRBJ2-4; TRBD1 or TRBD2 may be the D gene (7 bases each). The sequenced sample consisted of blood. The TCR was taken from a woman at least 80 years old in good health. The CDR3, as DNA: TGTGCCAGCAGCTTGGCGACAGGGAGGGGGAACATTCAGTACTTC. Encoded protein: CASSLATGRGNIQYF.